This is a list of T cell receptor beta chains from one sample in a study of vaccination and CD4 T cells after COVID-19. TCRdb re-derived calls from the PCR reads in MiXCR, one entry per CDR3 protein. The sample has roughly 8,000 distinct CDR3 sequences; over 35% are singletons. Their target antigens are unknown. Sequencing was carried out using CD4+ T cells from blood, cultured in vitro. The receptor source for this set is a human donor in good health. CDR3s include the opening cysteine and the closing phenylalanine or tryptophan.

TRBV6-1	TRBJ2-2	CASSTRSGNTGELFF
TRBV12-3/TRBV12-4	TRBJ2-7	CASSRTSGGSYEQYF
TRBV7-9	TRBJ1-1	CASSLASTGNTEAFF
TRBV2	TRBJ1-5	CASSVRWRGSNQPQHF
TRBV2	TRBJ1-1	CASMPVGEAFF
TRBV9	TRBJ2-3	CASSVGDTQYF
TRBV2	TRBJ1-2	CASSGGSGYTF
TRBV11-3	TRBJ1-1	CASSRTLNTEAFF
TRBV10-3	TRBJ1-6	CAITGSVNSPLHF
TRBV6-1	TRBJ2-1	CASSPQPHREQFF
TRBV6-1	TRBJ1-2	CASSPRGYGYGYTF
TRBV5-4	TRBJ1-1	CASSLWQGVMTEAFF
TRBV6-1	TRBJ2-7	CASSPAGGSSPYEQYF
TRBV20-1	TRBJ1-4	CSARESANEKLFF
TRBV10-3	TRBJ1-2	CAINGIDYGYTF
TRBV6-1	TRBJ2-5	CASSIGRGRAETQYF
TRBV24-1	TRBJ2-3	CATSSRSRDTQYF
TRBV6-5	TRBJ2-1	CASSYRSPYNEQFF
TRBV6-2/TRBV6-3	TRBJ1-1	CASSPGPPRENTEAFF
TRBV6-2/TRBV6-3	TRBJ2-3	CASGYRGGGATDTQYF
TRBV5-1	TRBJ1-2	CASSSGQGGGYTF
TRBV7-2	TRBJ1-5	CASSLAGTGNQPQHF
TRBV4-3	TRBJ2-3	CASSQDVGRGSTDTQYF
TRBV10-3	TRBJ1-1	CATNRDRGVGDSNTEAFF
TRBV20-1	TRBJ2-1	CSARKGLAGGLSNEQFF
TRBV6-1	TRBJ1-4	CASRKRTANEKLFF
TRBV4-3	TRBJ1-6	CASSQDLGVTGYNSPLHF
TRBV27	TRBJ2-2	CASRGRMMTGELFF
TRBV28	TRBJ1-3	CASTGAAGNTIYF
TRBV19	TRBJ1-1	CASSIVRGNTEAFF
TRBV19	TRBJ2-4	CASSIAGTAKNIQYF
TRBV7-2	TRBJ2-1	CASSLGGIILF
TRBV15	TRBJ1-1	CATSRDAGVTYTEAFF
TRBV20-1	TRBJ2-3	CSAAGLAGASDTQYF
TRBV12-3/TRBV12-4	TRBJ1-2	CASSLVSNYGYTF
TRBV7-7	TRBJ2-5	CASSLGRLAQETQYF
TRBV7-2	TRBJ2-4	CASSLSRTKNIQYF
TRBV7-8	TRBJ2-1	CASSSSLAGGQYNEQFF
TRBV28	TRBJ1-1	CASSLARLAEGDDEAFF
TRBV7-6	TRBJ1-3	CASTPYQGGAPGNTIYF
TRBV7-8	TRBJ2-3	CASSQKRTGGTDTQYF